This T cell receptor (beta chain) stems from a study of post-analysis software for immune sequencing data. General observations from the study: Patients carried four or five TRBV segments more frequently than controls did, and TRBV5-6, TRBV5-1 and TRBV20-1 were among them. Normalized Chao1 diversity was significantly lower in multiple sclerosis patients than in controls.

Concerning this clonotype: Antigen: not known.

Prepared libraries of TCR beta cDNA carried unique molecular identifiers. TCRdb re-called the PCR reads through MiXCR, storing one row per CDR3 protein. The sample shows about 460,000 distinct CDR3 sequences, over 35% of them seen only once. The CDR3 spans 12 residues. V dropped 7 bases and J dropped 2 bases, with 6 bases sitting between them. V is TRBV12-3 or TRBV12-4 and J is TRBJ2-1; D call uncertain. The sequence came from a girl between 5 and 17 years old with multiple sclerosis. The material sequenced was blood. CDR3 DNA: TGTGCCAGCACCTCTCCCTACAATGAGCAGTTCTTC. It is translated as CASTSPYNEQFF.